This is a list of T cell receptor beta chains from one sample in a study of shared clonotypes between healthy human individuals. Sequenced by immunoSEQ multiplex PCR; TCRdb stores in-frame clones only, minus some. The sample comprises about 2,200,000 clones, around 93% of which are singletons, and 1.5% to 2% rests with the top ten. The sequenced sample was naive CD8+ T cells from PBMCs. The receptors derive from a man aged 18 to 30 in good health. Some clones in this sample may be carry-over from other donors' samples. Both conserved end residues are part of each CDR3. The D gene is left open where the match is weak. A clone size is listed for some rows: how often the clone was seen (once, few, many), or a class if it is expanded.

abundance	j_gene	v_gene	d_gene	CDR3aa	CDR3nt
-	TRBJ2-1	TRBV13	-	CASSPGTTEQFF	TGTGCCAGCAGTCCCGGGACAACCGAGCAGTTCTTC
-	TRBJ2-7	TRBV7-2	TRBD2	CASSPDASGRLEQYF	TGTGCCAGCAGCCCTGACGCTAGCGGGAGGCTCGAGCAGTACTTC
-	TRBJ2-2	TRBV18	TRBD1	CASPTGATGELFF	TGTGCCAGCCCCACAGGGGCCACCGGGGAGCTGTTTTTT
-	TRBJ2-7	TRBV27	TRBD1	CASRSSTGGSEQYF	TGTGCCAGCCGGTCCTCGACAGGGGGCTCCGAGCAGTACTTC
-	TRBJ1-1	TRBV19	TRBD1	CASRSRGLNTEAFF	TGTGCCAGTAGGAGCAGGGGGCTGAACACTGAAGCTTTCTTT
-	TRBJ2-1	TRBV5-1	TRBD2	CASSLAGIAGRWNEQFF	TGCGCCAGCAGCTTGGCCGGAATAGCGGGAAGGTGGAATGAGCAGTTCTTC
-	TRBJ1-5	TRBV2	-	CASSGAGYSNQPQHF	TGTGCCAGCAGTGGCGCGGGGTATAGCAATCAGCCCCAGCATTTT
-	TRBJ2-7	TRBV2	-	CASLDRRTYEQYF	TGTGCCAGCCTCGACAGGCGTACCTACGAGCAGTACTTC
-	TRBJ1-5	TRBV19	TRBD1	CASSTWDRSNQPQHF	TGTGCCAGTAGTACTTGGGACAGGAGCAATCAGCCCCAGCATTTT
-	TRBJ2-7	TRBV28	TRBD1	CASSLAGGGNEQYF	TGTGCCAGCAGTTTAGCAGGGGGCGGGAACGAGCAGTACTTC
-	TRBJ1-3	TRBV14	-	CASSPTTGSNPNSGNTIYF	TGTGCCAGCAGCCCTACGACGGGGTCCAACCCCAACTCTGGAAACACCATATATTTT
-	TRBJ2-3	TRBV5-1	TRBD2	CASSLLRGLAGVKTQYF	TGCGCCAGCAGCTTACTCAGAGGACTAGCGGGGGTGAAGACGCAGTATTTT
-	TRBJ2-6	TRBV4-1	-	CASSQVLHSGANVLTF	TGCGCCAGCAGCCAAGTATTGCACTCTGGGGCCAACGTCCTGACTTTC
-	TRBJ2-7	TRBV9	TRBD2	CASSAGGLGFEQYF	TGTGCCAGCAGCGCCGGGGGACTAGGCTTCGAGCAGTACTTC
once	TRBJ2-3	TRBV30	-	CAWSVGRASTDTQYF	TGTGCCTGGAGTGTAGGCAGGGCCAGCACAGATACGCAGTATTTT